In its sample, the clone carrying this TCR beta chain was seen once. CDR1 is GTSNPN and CDR2 is SVGIG in the germline V gene (reference sequence). The CDR3 spans 13 residues. Trimming cost V 1 base and J 10 bases, with 16 bases left between them. This specimen comes from a study of OX40 agonist ivuxolimab in advanced cancers. A history of autoimmune disease or systemic immunosuppression excluded patients. Libraries were prepared by immunoSEQ multiplex PCR; TCRdb keeps only in-frame clonotypes and omits some of them. Seen here are roughly 60,000 clones, 80% to 90% observed once, and the top ten hold about 1%.

The sequence derives from an adult with an advanced solid tumor such as melanoma, head and neck, liver or kidney cancer. The sequencing here drew on CD4+ or CD8+ T cells sorted from blood, taken in a trial of the OX40 agonist ivuxolimab. This chain links TRBV30 with TRBJ1-1; D unresolved. CDR3 nucleotide sequence: TGTGCCTGGAGTGACGGGCCCGGGATGGGAGCTTTCTTT. As protein: CAWSDGPGMGAFF.